This is a list of T cell receptor beta chains from one sample in a study of T cell responses to AZD1222 COVID-19 vaccine. The table came from immunoSEQ multiplex PCR; TCRdb's copy has only in-frame clones and leaves some out. The table lists 150,000 to 200,000 clones, 88% of them singletons. The sample in question was peripheral blood, obtained 28 days after the second AZD1222 dose. The receptors stem from an adult who received the AZD1222 COVID-19 vaccine. CDR3s include the opening cysteine and the closing phenylalanine or tryptophan. Not all rows give a size; the values are once, few, many and, for expanded clones, a class.

clone size: -; V gene: TRBV5-4; J gene: TRBJ1-4; CDR3 protein: CASSSTGYGEKLFF
clone size: -; V gene: TRBV18; J gene: TRBJ1-4; CDR3 protein: CASSPGQGRSEKLFF
clone size: -; V gene: TRBV6-5; J gene: TRBJ2-7; CDR3 protein: CASSTDRDREQYF
clone size: -; V gene: TRBV30; J gene: TRBJ1-2; CDR3 protein: CAWSPRNRVEYGYTF
clone size: once; V gene: TRBV7-2; J gene: TRBJ2-2; CDR3 protein: CAGTGTANTGELFF
clone size: -; V gene: TRBV7-9; J gene: TRBJ1-3; CDR3 protein: CASSLMGSGNTIYF
clone size: -; V gene: TRBV28; J gene: TRBJ2-3; CDR3 protein: CASTRDPIDTQYF
clone size: few; V gene: TRBV10-3; J gene: TRBJ1-6; CDR3 protein: CAIRPGTGGSPLHF
clone size: -; V gene: TRBV6-1; J gene: TRBJ1-2; CDR3 protein: CASSEGLYGYTF
clone size: -; V gene: TRBV4-3; J gene: TRBJ1-6; CDR3 protein: CASSQDGSRRNSPLHF
clone size: -; V gene: TRBV5-1; J gene: TRBJ2-2; CDR3 protein: CASSSFAGGANTGELFF
clone size: -; V gene: TRBV7-9; J gene: TRBJ2-3; CDR3 protein: CASSLITDTQYF
clone size: -; V gene: TRBV7-3; J gene: TRBJ1-3; CDR3 protein: CASSLSGQGSGNTIYF
clone size: -; V gene: TRBV27; J gene: TRBJ2-3; CDR3 protein: CASSSEGSGGDTQYF
clone size: -; V gene: TRBV19; J gene: TRBJ2-1; CDR3 protein: CASTLTSGGAYNEQFF
clone size: -; V gene: TRBV9; J gene: TRBJ1-3; CDR3 protein: CASSVEGISGNTIYF
clone size: -; V gene: TRBV11-3; J gene: TRBJ2-1; CDR3 protein: CASSTVAGGGNEEQFF
clone size: -; V gene: TRBV7-9; J gene: TRBJ2-7; CDR3 protein: CASSSGGTPYEQYF
clone size: -; V gene: TRBV7-7; J gene: TRBJ1-4; CDR3 protein: CASSPLTGQGHEKLFF
clone size: -; V gene: TRBV3-1/TRBV3-2; J gene: TRBJ1-1; CDR3 protein: CASSHQGVNTEAFF
clone size: -; V gene: TRBV5-1; J gene: TRBJ1-1; CDR3 protein: CASSLRIMGQAYGNTEAFF
clone size: -; V gene: TRBV7-2; J gene: TRBJ2-7; CDR3 protein: CASSTTWGYEQYF